The text below deals with one T cell receptor beta chain. Antigen: not known. The sample is drawn from a study of T cell repertoires in cytomegalovirus infection. As for the study in general: Recently identified HLA-C-restricted CMV epitopes were among the peptides used. Indications came from public TCR beta signatures; they pointed to CMV infection and to a matching HLA type.

MiXCR, run by TCRdb on the reads, gives a single entry per CDR3 protein. In the table there are over 120,000 distinct CDR3 sequences, 32% of which are singletons. The V gene end was trimmed by 0 bases and the J gene end by 0 bases; junction bases not matched to a gene: 1. CDR3 length equals 16 residues. CDR1 is SGDLS, CDR2 YYNGEE, per germline. The rearrangement links TRBV9 to TRBJ1-3, with 9 bases lining up with TRBD1. The source is a human donor in good health (CMV status not recorded). Some clones in this sample may be carry-over from other donors' samples. Here the sequenced sample was CD8+ T cells from cultured PBMCs, taken from culture after CMV antigen stimulation. The CDR3 loop reads CASSVEDRGSGNTIYF. In DNA, the CDR3 is TGTGCCAGCAGCGTAGAGGACAGGGGCTCTGGAAACACCATATATTTT.